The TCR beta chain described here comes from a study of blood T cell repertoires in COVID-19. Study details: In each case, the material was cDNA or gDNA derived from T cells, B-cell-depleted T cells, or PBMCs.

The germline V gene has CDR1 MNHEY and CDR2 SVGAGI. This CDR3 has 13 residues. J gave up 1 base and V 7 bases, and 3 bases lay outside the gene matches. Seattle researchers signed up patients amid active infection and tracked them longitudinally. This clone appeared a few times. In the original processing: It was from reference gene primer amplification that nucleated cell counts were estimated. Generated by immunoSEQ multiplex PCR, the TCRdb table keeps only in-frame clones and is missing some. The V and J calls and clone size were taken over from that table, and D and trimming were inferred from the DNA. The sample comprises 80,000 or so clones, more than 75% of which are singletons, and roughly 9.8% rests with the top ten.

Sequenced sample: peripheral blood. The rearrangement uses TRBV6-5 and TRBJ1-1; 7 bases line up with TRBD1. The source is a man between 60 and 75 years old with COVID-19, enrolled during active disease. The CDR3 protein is CASTRQGNTEAFF. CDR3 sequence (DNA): TGTGCCAGCACCCGACAGGGGAACACTGAAGCTTTCTTT.